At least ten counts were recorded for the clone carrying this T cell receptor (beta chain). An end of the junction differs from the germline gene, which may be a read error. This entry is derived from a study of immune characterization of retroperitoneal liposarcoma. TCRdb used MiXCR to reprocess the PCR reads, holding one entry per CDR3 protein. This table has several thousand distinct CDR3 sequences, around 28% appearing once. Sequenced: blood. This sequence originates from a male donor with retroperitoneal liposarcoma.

CDR3 loop: CASSLAGGPYNEQFF. The CDR3 DNA reads TGTGCCAGCAGCCTAGCGGGGGGACCCTACAATGAGCAGTTCTTC. This sequence joins TRBV11-1 and TRBJ2-1; 11 bases line up with TRBD2. The CDR3 spans 15 residues. Germline CDR1 and CDR2: SGHAT and FQDESV (reference sequence).